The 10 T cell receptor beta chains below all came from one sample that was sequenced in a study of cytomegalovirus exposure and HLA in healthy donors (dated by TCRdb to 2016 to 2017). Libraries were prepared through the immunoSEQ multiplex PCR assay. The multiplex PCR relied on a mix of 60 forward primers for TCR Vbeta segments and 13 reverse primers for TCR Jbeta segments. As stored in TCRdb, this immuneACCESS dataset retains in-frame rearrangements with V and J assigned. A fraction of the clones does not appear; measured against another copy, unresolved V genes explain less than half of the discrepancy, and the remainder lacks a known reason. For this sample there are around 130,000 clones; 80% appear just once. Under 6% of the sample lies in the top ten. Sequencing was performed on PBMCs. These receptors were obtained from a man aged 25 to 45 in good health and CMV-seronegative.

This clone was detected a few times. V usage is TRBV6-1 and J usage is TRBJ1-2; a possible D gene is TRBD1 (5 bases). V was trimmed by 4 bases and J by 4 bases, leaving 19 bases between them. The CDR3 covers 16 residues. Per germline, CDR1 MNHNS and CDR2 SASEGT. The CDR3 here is CASSVWGEKAGYGYTF. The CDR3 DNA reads TGTGCCAGCAGTGTCTGGGGGGAGAAGGCGGGCTATGGCTACACCTTC.

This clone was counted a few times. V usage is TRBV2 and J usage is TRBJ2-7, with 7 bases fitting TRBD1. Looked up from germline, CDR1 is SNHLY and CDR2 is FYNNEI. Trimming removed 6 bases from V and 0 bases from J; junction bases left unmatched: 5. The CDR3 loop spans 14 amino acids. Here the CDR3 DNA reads TGTGCCAGCAGACTAAGGGGGCTCTCCTACGAGCAGTACTTC. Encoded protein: CASRLRGLSYEQYF.

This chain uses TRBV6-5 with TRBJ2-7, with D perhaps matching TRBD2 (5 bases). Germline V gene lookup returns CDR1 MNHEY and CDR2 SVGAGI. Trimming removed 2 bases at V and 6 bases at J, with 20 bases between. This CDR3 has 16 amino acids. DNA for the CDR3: TGTGCCAGCAGTTACAGGGCTAGCAGCCCTTCTCGCGAGCAGTACTTC. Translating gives CASSYRASSPSREQYF.

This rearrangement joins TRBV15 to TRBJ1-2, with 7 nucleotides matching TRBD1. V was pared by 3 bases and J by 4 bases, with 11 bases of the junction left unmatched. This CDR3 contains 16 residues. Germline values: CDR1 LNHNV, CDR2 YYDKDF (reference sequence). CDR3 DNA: TGTGCCACCAGCAGGTCACGACGGGACAGTTCCTATGGCTACACCTTC. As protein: CATSRSRRDSSYGYTF.

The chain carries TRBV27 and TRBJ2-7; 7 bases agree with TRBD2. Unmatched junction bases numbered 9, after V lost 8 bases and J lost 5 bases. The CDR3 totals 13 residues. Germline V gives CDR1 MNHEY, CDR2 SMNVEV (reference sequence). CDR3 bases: TGTGCCAGCCACTCGGGGGGTTTCGACGAGCAGTACTTC. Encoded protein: CASHSGGFDEQYF.

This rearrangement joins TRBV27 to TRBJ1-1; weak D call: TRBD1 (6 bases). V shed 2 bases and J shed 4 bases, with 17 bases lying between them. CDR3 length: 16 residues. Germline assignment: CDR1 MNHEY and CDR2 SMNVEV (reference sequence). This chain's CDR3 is CASSLLPGFRGTEAFF. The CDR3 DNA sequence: TGTGCCAGCAGTTTACTCCCTGGGTTCAGGGGCACTGAAGCTTTCTTT.

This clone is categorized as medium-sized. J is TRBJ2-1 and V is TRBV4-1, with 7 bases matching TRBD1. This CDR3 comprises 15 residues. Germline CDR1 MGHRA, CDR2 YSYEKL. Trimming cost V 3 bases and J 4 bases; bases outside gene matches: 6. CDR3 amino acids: CASSQETGMYNEQFF. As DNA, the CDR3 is TGCGCCAGCAGCCAGGAGACAGGGATGTACAATGAGCAGTTCTTC.

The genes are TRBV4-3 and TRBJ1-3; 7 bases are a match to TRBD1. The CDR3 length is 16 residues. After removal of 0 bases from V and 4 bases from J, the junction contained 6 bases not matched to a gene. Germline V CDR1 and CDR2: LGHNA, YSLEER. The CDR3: CASSQDGKGAGNTIYF. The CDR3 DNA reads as TGCGCCAGCAGCCAAGACGGGAAGGGGGCCGGAAACACCATATATTTT.

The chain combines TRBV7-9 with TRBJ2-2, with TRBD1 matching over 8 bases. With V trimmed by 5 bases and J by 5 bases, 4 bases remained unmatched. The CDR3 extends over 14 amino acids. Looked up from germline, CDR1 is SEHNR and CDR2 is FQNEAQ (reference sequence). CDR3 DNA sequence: TGTGCCAGCAGCGGACGGACAGGGACCGGGGAGCTGTTTTTT. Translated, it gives CASSGRTGTGELFF.

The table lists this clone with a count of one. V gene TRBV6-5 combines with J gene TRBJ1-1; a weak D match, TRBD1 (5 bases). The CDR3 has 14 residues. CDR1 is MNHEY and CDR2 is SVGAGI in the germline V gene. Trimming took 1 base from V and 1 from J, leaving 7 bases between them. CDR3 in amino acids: CASSYLGGNTEAFF. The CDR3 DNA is TGTGCCAGCAGTTACTTGGGGGGGAACACTGAAGCTTTCTTT.